This TCR beta chain was identified in a study of blood T cell repertoires in COVID-19 (dated by TCRdb to 2018 to 2021). Regarding the complete study: Samples covering the acute and convalescent phases of COVID-19 were provided by collaborators in the United States, Italy and Spain. The repertoires were released in a freely available public database intended as a resource for research on the immune response to SARS-CoV-2. The sample metadata nearly always contained a de-identified subject ID, COVID-19 status, age in years and sex. The material from the prospective study consisted of cDNA or gDNA derived from T cells, B-cell-depleted T cells, or PBMCs. Deeply sampled blood TCRbeta repertoires from subjects exposed to, actively infected with, or recovered from COVID-19 were included in the dataset. The samples were drawn from two sources: the first 160 participants of the ongoing ImmuneRACE study, and 1,000 to 1,500 subjects contributed by 6 global collaborators. Where available, HLA class I and class II types were taken from metadata supplied by the sample provider and were not determined by assay-based typing. What the work shows at the level of the full study, not this receptor alone: The quantity of clinical and demographic metadata differed by source and by participant and was supplied without curation.

CDR1 and CDR2 are read off the germline V gene as KGHSH and LQKENI. Reading from cysteine to phenylalanine, the CDR3 counts 14 amino acids. The read is trimmed to its CDR3 DNA, 42 bases read in frame from base 1. Unmatched junction bases come to 1, with V trimmed by 3 bases and J by 6 bases. One collaborating source in Seattle enrolled patients while the patients were actively infected and followed the patients over time throughout the course of disease. The collaborating institutions used their own protocols to collect whole blood in K2EDTA tubes. For TCRbeta analysis, collaborators shipped samples as frozen whole blood, isolated PBMCs, or DNA extracted from either of those sample types. As to this clone: Its antigen is unknown. No much larger clonotype is one base removed from it; base qualities were not supplied.

TCRbeta CDR3 regions were amplified from genomic DNA by means of the immunoSEQ Assay, a bias-controlled multiplex PCR. Per the source publication's procedure: Nucleated cell counts per sample were estimated from amplification of reference gene primers within the assay. To quantify the absolute abundance of each unique TCRbeta CDR3 rearrangement, sequence reads were collapsed and filtered. For each sample, productive Simpson clonality was calculated as the square root of Simpson's diversity index across productive rearrangements. TCRdb stores this immuneACCESS table with in-frame sequences only. Part of the clones is absent; in the studies checked, under half of the shortfall reflects unresolved V genes, and no reason is known for the rest. The DNA gave D and trimming, while V, J and clone size come from that table. A total of some 260,000 clones appear in this sample, around 88% of them only once. The ten largest clones capture about 5.9% of the sample.

The rearranged chain carries TRBV18 and TRBJ1-6, and TRBD1 matches 8 of the central bases. The TCR comes from a woman between 25 and 40 years old with COVID-19, enrolled during active disease. The sample was peripheral blood. Here is the DNA: TGTGCCAGCTCACCGGGACAGGCTAATTCACCCCTCCACTTT. It encodes CASSPGQANSPLHF. Beyond the CDR3, the reference TRBV18 and TRBJ1-6 genes provide the residues; the full variable domain reads: NAGVMQNPRHLVRRRGQEARLRCSPMKGHSHVYWYRQLPEEGLKFMVYLQKENIIDESGMPKERFSAEFPKEGPSILRIQQVVRGDSAAYFCASSPGQANSPLHFGNGTRLTVT.